These T cell receptor beta chains were read from a single sample in a study of neurological immune-mediated disorders. TCRdb processed the 5' RACE reads anew with MiXCR; each CDR3 protein has one entry. The table includes about 46,000 distinct CDR3 sequences, about 1.8% detected once. Sequenced: PBMCs. The receptors shown here come from a woman between 40 and 50 years old with multiple sclerosis. CDR3s include the opening cysteine and the closing phenylalanine or tryptophan. Fields, in order: clone size, V gene, D gene, J gene, CDR3 DNA, CDR3 protein. The D gene is left open where the match is weak. The size field reads once, few, many, or a class for an expanded clone.

size: many; V: TRBV24-1; D: -; J: TRBJ2-3; DNA: TGTGCCACCAGTGCGGGGGTTGGCACAGATACGCAGTATTTT; CDR3: CATSAGVGTDTQYF
size: many; V: TRBV5-6; D: -; J: TRBJ2-7; DNA: TGTGCCAGCAGCCAATACGGGGAGACCTACGAGCAGTACTTC; CDR3: CASSQYGETYEQYF
size: many; V: TRBV10-3; D: -; J: TRBJ2-1; DNA: TGTGCCATCAGTGTCACGGTCTACAATGAGCAGTTCTTC; CDR3: CAISVTVYNEQFF
size: many; V: TRBV5-1; D: -; J: TRBJ2-1; DNA: TGCGCCAGCAGCGTAAGCCGGGACAATGAGCAGTTCTTC; CDR3: CASSVSRDNEQFF
size: many; V: TRBV5-6; D: -; J: TRBJ1-2; DNA: TGTGCCAGCAGTCCCACCACCTGGAGAGCTAACTATGGCTACACCTTC; CDR3: CASSPTTWRANYGYTF
size: many; V: TRBV12-3/TRBV12-4; D: -; J: TRBJ2-1; DNA: TGTGCCAGCAGTTCCCCCCCCGACAATGAGCAGTTCTTC; CDR3: CASSSPPDNEQFF
size: many; V: TRBV3-1; D: TRBD1; J: TRBJ1-1; DNA: TGTGCCAGCAGCCTCGGGACAGGAATGAACACTGAAGCTTTCTTT; CDR3: CASSLGTGMNTEAFF
size: many; V: TRBV4-1; D: -; J: TRBJ1-6; DNA: TGCGCCAGCAGCCAAGATAGGCTCTTAAATTCACCCCTCCACTTT; CDR3: CASSQDRLLNSPLHF
size: many; V: TRBV7-3; D: TRBD1; J: TRBJ2-2; DNA: TGTGCCAGCAGCCTCACAGGGGGCTCGGGAACCGGGGAGCTGTTTTTT; CDR3: CASSLTGGSGTGELFF
size: many; V: TRBV12-3/TRBV12-4; D: -; J: TRBJ1-5; DNA: TGTGCCAGCAGTTTGGGGTTTCAGCCCCAGCATTTT; CDR3: CASSLGFQPQHF
size: many; V: TRBV9; D: -; J: TRBJ1-3; DNA: TGTGCCAGCAGCGTATGGAACACCATATATTTT; CDR3: CASSVWNTIYF
size: many; V: TRBV6-6; D: -; J: TRBJ1-4; DNA: TGTGCCAGCGGCCCACTGAGGGGGTCAACTAATGAAAAACTGTTTTTT; CDR3: CASGPLRGSTNEKLFF
size: many; V: TRBV12-3/TRBV12-4; D: -; J: TRBJ2-2; DNA: TGTGCCAGCACCCAGGACCAAAACACCGGGGAGCTGTTTTTT; CDR3: CASTQDQNTGELFF
size: many; V: TRBV5-1; D: TRBD1; J: TRBJ2-7; DNA: TGCGCCAGCAGGCGGACAGGGACCCACGAGCAGTACTTC; CDR3: CASRRTGTHEQYF
size: many; V: TRBV5-1; D: -; J: TRBJ2-2; DNA: TGCGCCAGCGCCCGAGGGGGTCCCGGGGAGCTGTTTTTT; CDR3: CASARGGPGELFF